This passage covers 18 T cell receptor beta chains from one sample sequenced in a study of shared clonotypes between healthy human individuals. The repertoire was sequenced with immunoSEQ multiplex PCR; TCRdb's copy has only in-frame clones and lacks some. The sample has 2 million to 2.5 million clones, approximately 93% seen once. Sample: naive CD4+ T cells from PBMCs. Noted subset: CD45RA+ positively selected. These receptors originate from a man between 18 and 29 years old in good health. Some clones in this sample may be carry-over from other donors' samples.

The CDR3 sequence is CAISEFGSTEAFF. The CDR3 DNA follows: TGTGCCATCAGTGAGTTTGGGAGCACTGAAGCTTTCTTT. The chain links TRBV10-3 to TRBJ1-1; D uncertain. With 1 base removed from V and 4 bases from J, the gap between germline ends came to 7 bases. Germline V gene sequence: CDR1 ENHRY, CDR2 SYGVKD. This CDR3 comprises 13 residues.

V gene TRBV4-1 combines with J gene TRBJ2-1; 7 bases agree with TRBD2. The CDR3 runs 16 residues. Per the germline V gene, CDR1 is MGHRA and CDR2 is YSYEKL. The junction had 9 bases not matched to a gene; V was cut back by 1 base and J by 6 bases. Here the CDR3 reads CASSQVLAGVGNEQFF. In DNA form, the CDR3 reads TGCGCCAGCAGCCAAGTGTTAGCGGGTGTTGGCAATGAGCAGTTCTTC.

The chain is built from TRBV5-1 and TRBJ2-7; D not resolved. CDR1 and CDR2 from the germline V gene are SGHRS and YFSETQ. The CDR3 extends over 16 amino acids. Trimming stripped 7 bases from V and 2 bases from J, with 22 bases between. The CDR3 DNA reads TGCGCCAGCGGATCGTATGTGGGCATCCCAACCTACGAGCAGTACTTC. This encodes CASGSYVGIPTYEQYF. Looking up the rest from reference TRBV5-1 and TRBJ2-7 gives the full variable domain: KAGVTQTPRYLIKTRGQQVTLSCSPISGHRSVSWYQQTPGQGLQFLFEYFSETQRNKGNFPGRFSGRQFSNSRSEMNVSTLELGDSALYLCASGSYVGIPTYEQYFGPGTRLTVT.

The chain employs TRBV28 and TRBJ2-4, with D perhaps TRBD1 (6 bases). V dropped 6 bases and J dropped 0 bases, with 12 bases sitting between them. CDR1 is MDHEN and CDR2 is SYDVKM in the germline V gene. This CDR3 region has 15 residues. CDR3: CASSSPGVAKNIQYF. The DNA for the CDR3 is TGTGCCAGCAGCTCCCCAGGGGTAGCCAAAAACATTCAGTACTTC.

The genes are TRBV7-9 and TRBJ2-7; D might be TRBD2 (6 bases). Germline V gene data show CDR1 as SEHNR and CDR2 as FQNEAQ (reference sequence). The CDR3 is 14 residues long. V lost 1 base and J lost 3, with 10 bases in between. The CDR3 here is CASSLDPGLYEQYF. CDR3 DNA sequence: TGTGCCAGCAGCTTAGACCCGGGACTCTACGAGCAGTACTTC.

The chain combines TRBV10-2 with TRBJ1-1, with TRBD1 as a possible D gene (5 bases). The CDR3 runs to 13 residues. V was shortened by 6 bases and J by 3 bases, with 11 bases between the two germline ends. The germline V gene encodes CDR1 WSHSY and CDR2 SAAADI. The CDR3 region has the DNA TGCGCCAGCAGGTGGGGCAGGGACACTGAAGCTTTCTTT. Translating gives CASRWGRDTEAFF.

The chain links TRBV18 to TRBJ1-4, with D maybe TRBD1 (5 bases). The CDR3 is 13 residues long. The V gene lost 5 bases and the J gene lost 7 bases, with 11 bases spanning the gap. Germline assignment: CDR1 KGHSH and CDR2 LQKENI. The CDR3 DNA follows: TGTGCCAGCTCAGGGACCTTGGGTGAAAAACTGTTTTTT. Amino acid sequence: CASSGTLGEKLFF.

The chain carries TRBV12-5 and TRBJ1-2; D might be TRBD1 (6 bases). V was shortened by 1 base and J by 0 bases, with 9 bases between the two germline ends. Germline V CDR1 and CDR2: LGHNT, FRNRAP. The CDR3 covers 15 residues. The CDR3 reads CASGLGTVSNYGYTF. Written as DNA, the CDR3 is TGTGCTAGTGGTTTGGGGACAGTTTCTAACTATGGCTACACCTTC.

The table lists this clone with a few counts. This rearrangement joins TRBV28 to TRBJ1-2, with unresolved D. In germline, CDR1 is MDHEN, CDR2 SYDVKM. This CDR3 has 12 residues. V was pared by 5 bases and J by 8 bases, with 12 bases between. The CDR3: CASSAPGSGYTF. The CDR3 coding sequence is TGTGCCAGCAGTGCCCCCGGGAGCGGCTACACCTTC.

The V gene is TRBV19, the J gene TRBJ1-2, with unresolved D. The germline V and J ends were trimmed by 7 bases and 8 bases, with 20 bases remaining between them. This CDR3 comprises 14 residues. CDR1 and CDR2 (germline): LNHDA, SQIVND (reference sequence). The CDR3 bases are TGTGCCAGTACCGTGGCCCCCTCGAGGGTAGGCTACACCTTC. Translated: CASTVAPSRVGYTF.

V is TRBV6-1 and J is TRBJ2-2; TRBD2 matches at 11 bases. In germline, CDR1 is MNHNS, CDR2 SASEGT. CDR3 length: 17 residues. V gave up 4 bases and J gave up 5 bases; unmatched junction bases: 9. CDR3 amino acids: CASSVPTGTSGTGELFF. The CDR3, as DNA: TGTGCCAGCAGTGTTCCAACCGGGACTAGCGGAACCGGGGAGCTGTTTTTT.

A note on this clone: This sample includes further DNA sequences coding for the same CDR3. The CDR3 loop is CASSPGTGRNQPQHF. The CDR3, as DNA: TGTGCCAGCAGCCCTGGGACAGGGAGAAATCAGCCCCAGCATTTT. The V gene is TRBV7-2, the J gene TRBJ1-5; 9 bases fit TRBD1. Germline CDR1 is SGHTA and CDR2 is FQGNSA. This CDR3 spans 15 amino acids. V was pared by 5 bases and J by 4 bases, with 6 bases of the junction left unmatched.

The rearrangement uses TRBV6-1 and TRBJ2-7, with D maybe TRBD1 (5 bases). The CDR3 runs 14 residues. V shed 4 bases and J shed 9 bases, with 19 bases lying between them. CDR1 and CDR2 from the germline V gene are MNHNS and SASEGT. The DNA of the CDR3 is TGTGCCAGCAGTGGAGGCAGGGCCTACGAGTGGCAGTACTTC. This gives the protein CASSGGRAYEWQYF.

Details on this clone: The sample holds other DNA sequences that translate to the same CDR3. The chain links TRBV19 to TRBJ2-7, with D uncertain. Germline values: CDR1 LNHDA, CDR2 SQIVND (reference sequence). The CDR3 contains 12 residues. The V end lost 1 base, the J end lost 2 bases, and 3 bases lay between the germline ends. The CDR3 DNA is TGTGCCAGTAGTATAGGGGCCTACGAGCAGTACTTC. Translating gives CASSIGAYEQYF.

CDR3 sequence (DNA): TGTGCCAGCACCCCCGGAGCGGGAAGGCCAGATACGCAGTATTTT. Protein: CASTPGAGRPDTQYF. The chain employs TRBV28 and TRBJ2-3; 7 positions agree with TRBD2. Germline CDR1 and CDR2: MDHEN and SYDVKM. The CDR3 length is 15 residues. With V trimmed by 7 bases and J by 4 bases, 11 bases remained unmatched.

This chain connects TRBV10-3 to TRBJ2-7; TRBD2 agrees at 13 bases. Trimming at V came to 4 bases and at J to 3 bases, leaving 15 bases not matched to a gene. CDR3 length: 19 residues. Germline-derived CDR1 and CDR2 are ENHRY and SYGVKD. In DNA form, the CDR3 reads TGTGCCATCAGTGCAGCGACGGGACTAGCGGGACTGGCTGACTACGAGCAGTACTTC. Amino acids: CAISAATGLAGLADYEQYF.

The rearrangement uses TRBV19 and TRBJ2-7; no clear D. In germline, CDR1 is LNHDA, CDR2 SQIVND (reference sequence). Trimming took off 4 bases at V and 4 bases at J, with 11 bases between the two ends. This CDR3 has 13 residues. The chain's CDR3 is CASSRAAEYEQYF. The CDR3 DNA sequence: TGTGCCAGTAGTAGGGCGGCAGAATACGAGCAGTACTTC.

The chain is built from TRBV28 and TRBJ2-2; TRBD1 aligns across 7 bases. This CDR3 has 14 residues. Losses at the gene ends were 6 bases for V and 13 bases for J; bases not matched to a gene: 14. Germline V gene lookup returns CDR1 MDHEN and CDR2 SYDVKM. This chain's CDR3 is CASRTPGRGIGLFF. In DNA form, the CDR3 reads TGTGCCAGCAGAACCCCCGGCAGGGGGATTGGGCTGTTTTTT.